The present entry profiles one TCR beta chain with its context. V lost 4 bases, J lost 6 bases, and 12 bases lay in between. The CDR3 contains 13 residues. Germline V gene data show CDR1 as SNHLY and CDR2 as FYNNEI. This record belongs to a study of blood T cell repertoires in COVID-19. Across the whole study: COVID-19 samples, acute and convalescent, were from the United States, Italy and Spain. T cells, B-cell-depleted T cells, or PBMCs supplied cDNA or gDNA.

In the source study's methods: It was from reference gene primer amplification that nucleated cell counts were estimated. Assay used: immunoSEQ multiplex PCR; TCRdb lists only in-frame clones, some missing. Clone size and the V and J calls come from that table; the DNA yielded D and trimming. The sample includes about 250,000 clones, approximately 92% of them seen just once. Specimen: peripheral blood. The J gene is TRBJ1-2, the V gene TRBV2, with a possible D match to TRBD1 (6 bases). The sequence was collected from a woman in her forties who had recovered from COVID-19. This CDR3 is CASSVQGVDGYTF. As DNA, the CDR3 is TGTGCCAGCAGTGTACAGGGCGTTGATGGCTACACCTTC.